This T cell receptor beta chain was captured in a study of shared clonotypes between healthy human individuals. Regarding the study as a whole: Generally, naive subsets came out with larger estimated richness than memory subsets. It was anticipated that sequencing depth would influence how many clonotypes donors shared. Some naive CD4 clonotypes, roughly 4.5%, turned up in common across a few donors.

There are 15 residues in the CDR3. Germline V CDR1 and CDR2: MGHRA, YSYEKL. V gave up 0 bases and J gave up 4 bases, with 13 bases separating them. There were no recent acute infections or vaccinations among the donors, who were healthy HIV-negative adults. Generated by immunoSEQ multiplex PCR, the TCRdb table keeps only in-frame clones and is missing some. The sample has roughly 2.6 million clones, 85% to 95% seen once. As for this clone: Its antigen is as yet unknown.

The sample consisted of naive CD4+ T cells sorted from blood. The subset denotes: CD45RA+ positively selected. V usage is TRBV4-1 and J usage is TRBJ2-7, with a tentative D call TRBD2 (7 bases). This clonotype was obtained from a man aged 18 to 29 in good health. DNA for the CDR3: TGCGCCAGCAGCCAAGAGAGGGGGGGGGTTTACGAGCAGTACTTC. Translation: CASSQERGGVYEQYF.